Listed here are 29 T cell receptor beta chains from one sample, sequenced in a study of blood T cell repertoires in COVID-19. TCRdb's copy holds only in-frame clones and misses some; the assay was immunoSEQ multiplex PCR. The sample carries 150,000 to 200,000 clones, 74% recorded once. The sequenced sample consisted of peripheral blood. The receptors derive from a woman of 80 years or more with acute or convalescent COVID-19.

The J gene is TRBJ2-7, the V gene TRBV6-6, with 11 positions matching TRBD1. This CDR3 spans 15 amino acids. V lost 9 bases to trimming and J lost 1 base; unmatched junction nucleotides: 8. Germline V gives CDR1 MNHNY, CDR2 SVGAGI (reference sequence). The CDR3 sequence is CASTIGQGASYEQYF. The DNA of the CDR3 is TGTGCCAGTACCATAGGACAGGGGGCATCCTACGAGCAGTACTTC.

Here the CDR3 reads CASSPYPTGVGGTGELFF. The CDR3 coding sequence is TGTGCCAGCAGCCCGTACCCAACAGGTGTGGGAGGCACCGGGGAGCTGTTTTTT. This chain uses TRBV7-2 with TRBJ2-2; a possible D gene is TRBD2 (6 bases). The CDR3 has 18 amino acids. Germline loops: CDR1 SGHTA, CDR2 FQGNSA. Trimming stripped 5 bases from V and 4 bases from J, with 23 bases between.

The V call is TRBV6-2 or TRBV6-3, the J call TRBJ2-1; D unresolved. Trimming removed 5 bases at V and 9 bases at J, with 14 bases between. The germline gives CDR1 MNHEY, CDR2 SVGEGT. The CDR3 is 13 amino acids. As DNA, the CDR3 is TGTGCCAGCAGTCCCCTAGGTATAGCTGAGCAGTTCTTC. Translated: CASSPLGIAEQFF.

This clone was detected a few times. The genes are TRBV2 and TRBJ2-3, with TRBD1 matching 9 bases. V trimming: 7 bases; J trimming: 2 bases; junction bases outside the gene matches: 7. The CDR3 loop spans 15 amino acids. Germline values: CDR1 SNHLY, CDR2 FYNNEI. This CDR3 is CASTDRGLNTDTQYF. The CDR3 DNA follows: TGTGCCAGCACGGACAGGGGACTAAACACAGATACGCAGTATTTT.

CDR3: CASSLVAAGSTGELFF. The CDR3 nucleotides read TGTGCCAGCAGTTTAGTGGCGGCAGGGTCTACCGGGGAGCTGTTTTTT. This chain joins TRBV28 and TRBJ2-2, with TRBD1 as a possible D gene (5 bases). Trimming removed 2 bases from V and 5 bases from J, with 15 bases in between. CDR3 length: 16 amino acids. Germline assignment: CDR1 MDHEN and CDR2 SYDVKM.

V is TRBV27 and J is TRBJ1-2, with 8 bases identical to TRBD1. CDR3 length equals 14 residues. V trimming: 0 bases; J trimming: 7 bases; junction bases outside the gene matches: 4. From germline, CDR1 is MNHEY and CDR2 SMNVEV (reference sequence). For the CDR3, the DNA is TGTGCCAGCAGTTTATCGACAGGGGTATTTGGCTACACCTTC. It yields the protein CASSLSTGVFGYTF.

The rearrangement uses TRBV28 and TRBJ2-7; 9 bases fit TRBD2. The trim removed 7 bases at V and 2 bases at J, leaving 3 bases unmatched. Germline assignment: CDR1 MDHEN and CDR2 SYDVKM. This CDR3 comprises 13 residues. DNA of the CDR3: TGTGCCAGCAAAGGGACTAGCCCCTACGAGCAGTACTTC. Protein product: CASKGTSPYEQYF.

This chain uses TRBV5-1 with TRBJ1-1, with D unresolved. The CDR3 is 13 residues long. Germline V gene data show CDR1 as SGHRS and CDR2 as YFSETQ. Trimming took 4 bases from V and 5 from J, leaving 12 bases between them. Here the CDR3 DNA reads TGCGCCAGCAGCCTGACGGGTGATACTGAAGCTTTCTTT. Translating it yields CASSLTGDTEAFF.

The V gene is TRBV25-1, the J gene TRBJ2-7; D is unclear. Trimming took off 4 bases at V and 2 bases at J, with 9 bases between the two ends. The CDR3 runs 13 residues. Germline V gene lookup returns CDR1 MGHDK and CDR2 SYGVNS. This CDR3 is CASSVENPYEQYF. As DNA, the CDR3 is TGTGCCAGCAGTGTAGAAAACCCCTACGAGCAGTACTTC.

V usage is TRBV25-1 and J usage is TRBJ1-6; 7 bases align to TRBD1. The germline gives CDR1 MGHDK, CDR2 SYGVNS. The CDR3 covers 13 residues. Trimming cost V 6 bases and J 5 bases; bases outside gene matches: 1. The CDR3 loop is CASRGTDNSPLHF. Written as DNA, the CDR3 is TGTGCCAGCAGGGGGACAGATAATTCACCCCTCCACTTT.

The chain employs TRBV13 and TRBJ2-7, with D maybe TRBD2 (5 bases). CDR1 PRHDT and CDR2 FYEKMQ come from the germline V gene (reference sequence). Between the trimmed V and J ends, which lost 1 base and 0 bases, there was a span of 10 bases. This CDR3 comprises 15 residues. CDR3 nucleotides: TGTGCCAGCAGCTTAGAAGGGCGGGCCTCCTACGAGCAGTACTTC. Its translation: CASSLEGRASYEQYF.

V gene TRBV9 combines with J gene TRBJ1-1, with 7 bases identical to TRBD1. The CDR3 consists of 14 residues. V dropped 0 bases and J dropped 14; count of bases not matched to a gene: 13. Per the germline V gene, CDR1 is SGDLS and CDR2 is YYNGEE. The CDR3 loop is CASSVGQGVYQRFF. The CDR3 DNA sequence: TGTGCCAGCAGCGTAGGGCAGGGGGTCTATCAGCGATTCTTT.

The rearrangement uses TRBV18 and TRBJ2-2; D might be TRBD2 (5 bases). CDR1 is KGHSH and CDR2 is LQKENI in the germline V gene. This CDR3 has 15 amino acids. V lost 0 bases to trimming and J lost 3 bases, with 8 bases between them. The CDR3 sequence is CASSPPSADTGELFF. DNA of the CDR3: TGTGCCAGCTCACCACCGTCAGCGGACACCGGGGAGCTGTTTTTT.

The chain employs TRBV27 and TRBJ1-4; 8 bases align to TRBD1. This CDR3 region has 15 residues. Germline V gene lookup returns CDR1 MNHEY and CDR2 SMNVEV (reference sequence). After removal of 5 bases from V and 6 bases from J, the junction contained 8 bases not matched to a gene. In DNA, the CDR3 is TGTGCCAGCAGTCCCTGGACAGGGATAGATGAAAAACTGTTTTTT. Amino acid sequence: CASSPWTGIDEKLFF.

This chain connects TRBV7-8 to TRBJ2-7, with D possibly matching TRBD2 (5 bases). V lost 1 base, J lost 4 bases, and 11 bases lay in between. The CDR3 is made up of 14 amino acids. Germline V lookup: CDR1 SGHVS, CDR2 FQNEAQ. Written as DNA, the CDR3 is TGTGCCAGCAGCTTAGAGGTCCGGAGGTACGAGCAGTACTTC. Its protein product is CASSLEVRRYEQYF.

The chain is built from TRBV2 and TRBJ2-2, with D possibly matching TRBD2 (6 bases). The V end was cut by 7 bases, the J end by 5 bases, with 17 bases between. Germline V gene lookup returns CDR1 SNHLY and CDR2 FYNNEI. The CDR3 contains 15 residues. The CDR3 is CASKLGSGGTGELFF. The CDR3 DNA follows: TGTGCCAGCAAGCTAGGTAGCGGAGGGACCGGGGAGCTGTTTTTT. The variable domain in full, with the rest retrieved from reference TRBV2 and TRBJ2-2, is EPEVTQTPSHQVTQMGQEVILRCVPISNHLYFYWYRQILGQKVEFLVSFYNNEISEKSEIFDDQFSVERPDGSNFTLKIRSTKLEDSAMYFCASKLGSGGTGELFFGEGSRLTVL.

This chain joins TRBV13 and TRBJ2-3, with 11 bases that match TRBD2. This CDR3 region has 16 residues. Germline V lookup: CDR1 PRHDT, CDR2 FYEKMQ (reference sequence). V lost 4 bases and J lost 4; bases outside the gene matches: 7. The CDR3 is CASSSTLAGVADTQYF. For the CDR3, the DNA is TGTGCCAGCAGCTCGACACTAGCGGGAGTGGCAGATACGCAGTATTTT.

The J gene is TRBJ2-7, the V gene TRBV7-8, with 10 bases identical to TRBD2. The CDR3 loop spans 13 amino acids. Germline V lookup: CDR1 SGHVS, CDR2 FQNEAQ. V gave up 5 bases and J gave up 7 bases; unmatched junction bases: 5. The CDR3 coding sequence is TGTGCCAGCAGCGGGACTAGCGCTAGGGAGCAGTACTTC. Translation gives CASSGTSAREQYF.

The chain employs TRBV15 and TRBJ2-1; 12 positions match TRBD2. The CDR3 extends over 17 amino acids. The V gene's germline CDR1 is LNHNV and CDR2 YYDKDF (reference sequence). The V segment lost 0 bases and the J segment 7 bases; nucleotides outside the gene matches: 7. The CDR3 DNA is TGTGCCACCAGCAGAGATCGATCTAGCGGGAGGGCTAATGAGCAGTTCTTC. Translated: CATSRDRSSGRANEQFF.

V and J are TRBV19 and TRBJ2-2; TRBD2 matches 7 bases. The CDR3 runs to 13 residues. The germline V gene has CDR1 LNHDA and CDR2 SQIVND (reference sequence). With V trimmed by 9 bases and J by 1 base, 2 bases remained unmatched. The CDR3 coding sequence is TGTGCCAGGGCTAGCGGGAACACCGGGGAGCTGTTTTTT. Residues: CARASGNTGELFF.

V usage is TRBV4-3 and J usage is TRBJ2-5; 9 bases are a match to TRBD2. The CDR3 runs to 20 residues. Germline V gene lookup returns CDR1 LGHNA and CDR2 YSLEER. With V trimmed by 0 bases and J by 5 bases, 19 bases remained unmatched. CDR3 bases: TGCGCCAGCAGCCAAGATCTGGTGGCCGGGCGGGAGGGCCTTGTGGAGACCCAGTACTTC. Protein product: CASSQDLVAGREGLVETQYF.

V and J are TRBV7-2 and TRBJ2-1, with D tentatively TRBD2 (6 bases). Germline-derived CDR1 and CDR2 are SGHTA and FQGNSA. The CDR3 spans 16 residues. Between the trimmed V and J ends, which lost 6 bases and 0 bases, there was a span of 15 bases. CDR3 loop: CASRASAFLSYNEQFF. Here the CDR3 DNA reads TGTGCCAGCAGGGCTAGCGCGTTCCTCTCCTACAATGAGCAGTTCTTC.

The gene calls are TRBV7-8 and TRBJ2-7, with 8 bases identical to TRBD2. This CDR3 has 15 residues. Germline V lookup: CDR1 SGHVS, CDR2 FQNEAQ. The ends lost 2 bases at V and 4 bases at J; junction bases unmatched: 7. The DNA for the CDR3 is TGTGCCAGCAGCTTATACCGACTAGCGCAGTACGAGCAGTACTTC. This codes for CASSLYRLAQYEQYF.

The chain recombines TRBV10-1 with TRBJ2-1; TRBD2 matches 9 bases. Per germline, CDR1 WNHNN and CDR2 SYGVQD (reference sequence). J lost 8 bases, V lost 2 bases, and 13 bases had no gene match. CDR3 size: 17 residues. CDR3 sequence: CASSENLAGLPRDEQFF. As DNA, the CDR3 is TGCGCCAGCAGTGAGAACCTAGCGGGACTCCCTAGGGATGAGCAGTTCTTC.

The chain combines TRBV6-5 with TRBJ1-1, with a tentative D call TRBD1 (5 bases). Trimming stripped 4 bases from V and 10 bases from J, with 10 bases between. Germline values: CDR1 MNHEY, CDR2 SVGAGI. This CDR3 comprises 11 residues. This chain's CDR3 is CASSSRGGAFF. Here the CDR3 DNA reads TGTGCCAGCAGTTCAAGGGGAGGAGCTTTCTTT.

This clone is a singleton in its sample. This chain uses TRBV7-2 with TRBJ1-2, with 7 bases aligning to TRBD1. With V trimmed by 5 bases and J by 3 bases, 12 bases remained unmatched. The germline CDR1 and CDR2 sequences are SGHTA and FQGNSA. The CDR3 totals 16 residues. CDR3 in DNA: TGTGCCAGCAGCCTTCCCGGTTTTCAGGGGGACTATGGCTACACCTTC. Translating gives CASSLPGFQGDYGYTF.

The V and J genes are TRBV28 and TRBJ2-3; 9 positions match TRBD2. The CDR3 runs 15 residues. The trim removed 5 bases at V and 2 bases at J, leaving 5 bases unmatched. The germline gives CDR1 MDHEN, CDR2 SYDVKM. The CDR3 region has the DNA TGTGCCAGCAGTACAAGCGGGAGGTCCACAGATACGCAGTATTTT. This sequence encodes CASSTSGRSTDTQYF. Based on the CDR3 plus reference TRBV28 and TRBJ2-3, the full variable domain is DVKVTQSSRYLVKRTGEKVFLECVQDMDHENMFWYRQDPGLGLRLIYFSYDVKMKEKGDIPEGYSVSREKKERFSLILESASTNQTSMYLCASSTSGRSTDTQYFGPGTRLTVL.

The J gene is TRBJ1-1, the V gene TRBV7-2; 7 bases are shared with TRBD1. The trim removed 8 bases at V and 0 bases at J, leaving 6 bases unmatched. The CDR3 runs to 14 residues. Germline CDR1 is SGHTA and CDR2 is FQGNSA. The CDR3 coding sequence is TGTGCCAGCCAGACAGGGACCATGAACACTGAAGCTTTCTTT. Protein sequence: CASQTGTMNTEAFF. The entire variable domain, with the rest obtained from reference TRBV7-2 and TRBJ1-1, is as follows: GAGVSQSPSNKVTEKGKDVELRCDPISGHTALYWYRQSLGQGLEFLIYFQGNSAPDKSGLPSDRFSAERTGGSVSTLTIQRTQQEDSAVYLCASQTGTMNTEAFFGQGTRLTVV.

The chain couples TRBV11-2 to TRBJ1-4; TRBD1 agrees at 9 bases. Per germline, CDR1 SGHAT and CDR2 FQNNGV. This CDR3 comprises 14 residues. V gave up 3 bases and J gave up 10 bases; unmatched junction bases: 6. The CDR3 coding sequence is TGTGCCAGCAGCTTTTTCCCGGGACAGGGAAAACTGTTTTTT. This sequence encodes CASSFFPGQGKLFF.